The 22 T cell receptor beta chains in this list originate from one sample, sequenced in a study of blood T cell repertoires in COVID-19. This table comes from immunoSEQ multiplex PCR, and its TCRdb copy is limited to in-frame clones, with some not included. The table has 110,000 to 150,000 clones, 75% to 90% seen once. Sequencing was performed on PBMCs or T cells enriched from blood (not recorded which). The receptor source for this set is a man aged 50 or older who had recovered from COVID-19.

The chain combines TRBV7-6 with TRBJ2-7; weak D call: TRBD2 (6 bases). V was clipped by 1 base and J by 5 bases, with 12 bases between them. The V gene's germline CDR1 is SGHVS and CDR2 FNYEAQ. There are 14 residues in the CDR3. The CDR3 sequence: CASSLVQEGNEQYV. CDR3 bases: TGTGCCAGCAGCTTAGTTCAGGAGGGGAACGAGCAGTACGTC.

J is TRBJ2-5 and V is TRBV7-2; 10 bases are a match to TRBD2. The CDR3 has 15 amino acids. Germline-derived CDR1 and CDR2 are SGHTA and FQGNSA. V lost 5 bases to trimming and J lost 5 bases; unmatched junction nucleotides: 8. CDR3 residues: CASSKSAGGYETQYF. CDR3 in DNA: TGTGCCAGCAGCAAGTCAGCGGGGGGGTACGAGACCCAGTACTTC.

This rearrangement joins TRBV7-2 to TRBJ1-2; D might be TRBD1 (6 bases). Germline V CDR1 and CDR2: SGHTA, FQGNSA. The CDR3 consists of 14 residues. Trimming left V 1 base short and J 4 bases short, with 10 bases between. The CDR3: CASSLGGLSYGYTF. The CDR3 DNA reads TGTGCCAGCAGCTTAGGGGGGCTCAGCTATGGCTACACCTTC.

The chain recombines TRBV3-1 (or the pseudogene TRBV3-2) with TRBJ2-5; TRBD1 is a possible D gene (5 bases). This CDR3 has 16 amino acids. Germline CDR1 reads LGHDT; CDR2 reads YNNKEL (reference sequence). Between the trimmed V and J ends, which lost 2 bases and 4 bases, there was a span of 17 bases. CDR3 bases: TGTGCCAGCAGCCAATCGGGTAGGGGAAAATTAGAGACCCAGTACTTC. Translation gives CASSQSGRGKLETQYF.

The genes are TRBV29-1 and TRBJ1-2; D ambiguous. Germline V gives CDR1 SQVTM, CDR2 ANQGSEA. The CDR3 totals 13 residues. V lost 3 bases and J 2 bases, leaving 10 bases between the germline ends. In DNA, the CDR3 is TGCAGCGTTGAGGTCTATACGAACTATGGCTACACCTTC. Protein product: CSVEVYTNYGYTF.

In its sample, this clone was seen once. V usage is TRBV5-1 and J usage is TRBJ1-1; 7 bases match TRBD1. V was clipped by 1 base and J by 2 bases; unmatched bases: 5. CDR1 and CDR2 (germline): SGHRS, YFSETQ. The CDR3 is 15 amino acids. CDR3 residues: CASSLLSGGNTEAFF. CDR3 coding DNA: TGCGCCAGCAGCTTGCTATCAGGGGGAAACACTGAAGCTTTCTTT.

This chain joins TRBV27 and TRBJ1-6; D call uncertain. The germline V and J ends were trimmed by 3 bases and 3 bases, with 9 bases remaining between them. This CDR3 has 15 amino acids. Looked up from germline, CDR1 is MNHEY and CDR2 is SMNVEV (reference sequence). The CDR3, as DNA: TGTGCCAGCAGTTTCGGGGATTTCTATAATTCACCCCTCCACTTT. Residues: CASSFGDFYNSPLHF.

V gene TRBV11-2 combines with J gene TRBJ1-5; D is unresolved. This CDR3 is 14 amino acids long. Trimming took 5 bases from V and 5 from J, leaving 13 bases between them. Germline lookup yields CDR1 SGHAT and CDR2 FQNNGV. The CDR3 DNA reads TGTGCCAGCAGCCGAGCCGGGTGGGATCAGCCCCAGCATTTT. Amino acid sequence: CASSRAGWDQPQHF.

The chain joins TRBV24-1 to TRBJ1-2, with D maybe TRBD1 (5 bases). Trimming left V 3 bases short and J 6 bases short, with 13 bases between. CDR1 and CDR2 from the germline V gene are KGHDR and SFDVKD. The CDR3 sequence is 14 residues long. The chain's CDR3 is CATSDKTDTNGYTF. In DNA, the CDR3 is TGTGCCACCAGTGATAAGACAGACACGAATGGCTACACCTTC.

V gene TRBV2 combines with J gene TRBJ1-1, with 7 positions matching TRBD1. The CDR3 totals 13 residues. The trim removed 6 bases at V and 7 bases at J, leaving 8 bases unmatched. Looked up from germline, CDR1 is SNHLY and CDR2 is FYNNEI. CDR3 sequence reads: CASRSRGPGEAFF. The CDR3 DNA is TGTGCCAGCAGATCGAGGGGGCCCGGTGAAGCTTTCTTT. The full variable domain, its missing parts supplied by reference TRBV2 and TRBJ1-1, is EPEVTQTPSHQVTQMGQEVILRCVPISNHLYFYWYRQILGQKVEFLVSFYNNEISEKSEIFDDQFSVERPDGSNFTLKIRSTKLEDSAMYFCASRSRGPGEAFFGQGTRLTVV.

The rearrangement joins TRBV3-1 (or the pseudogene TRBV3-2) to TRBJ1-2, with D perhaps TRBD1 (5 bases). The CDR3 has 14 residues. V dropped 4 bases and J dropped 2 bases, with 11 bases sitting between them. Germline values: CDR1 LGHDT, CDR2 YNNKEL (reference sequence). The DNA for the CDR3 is TGTGCCAGCAGCCTCAGACAGTCGAACTATGGCTACACCTTC. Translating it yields CASSLRQSNYGYTF.

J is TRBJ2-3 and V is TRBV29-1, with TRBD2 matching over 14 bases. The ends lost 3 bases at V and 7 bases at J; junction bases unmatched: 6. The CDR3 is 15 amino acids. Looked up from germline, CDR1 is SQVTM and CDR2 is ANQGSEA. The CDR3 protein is CSVETGTSGGNTQYF. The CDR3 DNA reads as TGCAGCGTTGAGACCGGGACTAGCGGGGGAAATACGCAGTATTTT.

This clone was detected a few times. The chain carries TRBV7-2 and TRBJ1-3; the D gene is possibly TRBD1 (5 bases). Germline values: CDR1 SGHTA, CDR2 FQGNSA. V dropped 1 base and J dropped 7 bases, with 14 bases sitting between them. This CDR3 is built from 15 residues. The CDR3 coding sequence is TGTGCCAGCAGCTTAGTAGGGGATTTTGGCAACACCATATATTTT. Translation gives CASSLVGDFGNTIYF.

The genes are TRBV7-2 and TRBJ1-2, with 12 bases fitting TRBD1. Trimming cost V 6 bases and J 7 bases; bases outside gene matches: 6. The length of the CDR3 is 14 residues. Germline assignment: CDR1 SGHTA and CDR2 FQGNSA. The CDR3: CASSKGQGASGYTF. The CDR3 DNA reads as TGTGCCAGCAGTAAGGGACAGGGGGCCTCTGGCTACACCTTC.

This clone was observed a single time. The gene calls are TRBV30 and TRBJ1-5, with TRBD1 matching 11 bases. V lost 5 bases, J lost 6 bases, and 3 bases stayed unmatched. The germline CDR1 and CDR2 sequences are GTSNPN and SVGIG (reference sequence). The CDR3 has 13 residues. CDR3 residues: CAWGQGALQPQHF. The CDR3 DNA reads TGTGCCTGGGGACAGGGGGCACTTCAGCCCCAGCATTTT.

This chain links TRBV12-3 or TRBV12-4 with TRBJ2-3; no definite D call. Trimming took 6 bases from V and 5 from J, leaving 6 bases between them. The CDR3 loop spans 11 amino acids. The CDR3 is CASSPVDTQYF. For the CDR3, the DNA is TGTGCCAGCAGCCCGGTAGATACGCAGTATTTT.

The CDR3, as DNA: TGTGCCAGCAGCTTGGGGCCGGGACTAGCCTCGGGCGGGGAGACCCAGTACTTC. Its protein is CASSLGPGLASGGETQYF. V gene TRBV7-2 combines with J gene TRBJ2-5, with 9 bases aligning to TRBD2. This CDR3 contains 18 residues. V trimming: 3 bases; J trimming: 5 bases; junction bases outside the gene matches: 16. Germline V gene lookup returns CDR1 SGHTA and CDR2 FQGNSA.

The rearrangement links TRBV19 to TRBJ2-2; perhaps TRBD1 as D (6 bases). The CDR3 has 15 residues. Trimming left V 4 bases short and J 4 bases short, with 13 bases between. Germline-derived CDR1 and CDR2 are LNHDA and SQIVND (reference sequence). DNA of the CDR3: TGTGCCAGTAGTACGAGACAGGTTACCACCGGGGAGCTGTTTTTT. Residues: CASSTRQVTTGELFF.

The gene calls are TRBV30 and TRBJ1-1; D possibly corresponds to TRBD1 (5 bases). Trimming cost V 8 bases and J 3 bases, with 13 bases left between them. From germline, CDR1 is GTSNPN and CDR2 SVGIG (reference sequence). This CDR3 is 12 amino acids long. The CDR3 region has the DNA TGTGCCCATGGGCAGGGTTACACTGAAGCTTTCTTT. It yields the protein CAHGQGYTEAFF.

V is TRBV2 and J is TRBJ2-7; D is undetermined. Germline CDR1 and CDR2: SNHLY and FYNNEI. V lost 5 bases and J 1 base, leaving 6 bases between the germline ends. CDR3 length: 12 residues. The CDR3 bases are TGTGCCAGCAGTTTAGCTTCCTACGAGCAGTACGTC. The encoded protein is CASSLASYEQYV.

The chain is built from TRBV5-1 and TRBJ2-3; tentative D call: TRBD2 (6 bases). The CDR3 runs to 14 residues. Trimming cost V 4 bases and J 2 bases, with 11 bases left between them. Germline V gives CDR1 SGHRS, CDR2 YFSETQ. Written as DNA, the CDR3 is TGCGCCAGCAGCCCGGGACTCCACACAGATACGCAGTATTTT. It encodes CASSPGLHTDTQYF.

The CDR3 protein is CASSGGIFRTGKNEKLFF. CDR3 sequence (DNA): TGTGCCAGCAGTGGCGGGATTTTTCGGACTGGGAAGAATGAAAAACTGTTTTTT. The V call is TRBV7-2, the J call TRBJ1-4; no clear D gene. Trimming took off 6 bases at V and 5 bases at J, with 25 bases between the two ends. The CDR3 is 18 amino acids. Germline loops: CDR1 SGHTA, CDR2 FQGNSA.